This T cell receptor (beta chain) was observed in a study of blood T cell repertoires in COVID-19. On the study more broadly: The United States, Italy and Spain were the sources of the acute and convalescent COVID-19 samples.

As handled by the study authors: Reference gene primer amplification gave estimated nucleated cell counts. Sequenced by immunoSEQ multiplex PCR; TCRdb stores in-frame clones only, minus some. V and J calls plus clone size are reproduced from that table; the DNA served to infer D and trimming. This sample has over 35,000 clones, with 88% found just once. The germline gives CDR1 SNHLY, CDR2 FYNNEI. The CDR3 is made up of 13 amino acids. The TCR comes from a human donor in a cohort sampled during active COVID-19. The rearrangement uses TRBV2 and TRBJ2-1; 7 nucleotides line up with TRBD1. Material: peripheral blood. The CDR3 loop reads CGTRDRSYNEQFF. CDR3 nucleotide sequence: TGTGGGACCCGGGACAGATCCTACAATGAGCAGTTCTTC.